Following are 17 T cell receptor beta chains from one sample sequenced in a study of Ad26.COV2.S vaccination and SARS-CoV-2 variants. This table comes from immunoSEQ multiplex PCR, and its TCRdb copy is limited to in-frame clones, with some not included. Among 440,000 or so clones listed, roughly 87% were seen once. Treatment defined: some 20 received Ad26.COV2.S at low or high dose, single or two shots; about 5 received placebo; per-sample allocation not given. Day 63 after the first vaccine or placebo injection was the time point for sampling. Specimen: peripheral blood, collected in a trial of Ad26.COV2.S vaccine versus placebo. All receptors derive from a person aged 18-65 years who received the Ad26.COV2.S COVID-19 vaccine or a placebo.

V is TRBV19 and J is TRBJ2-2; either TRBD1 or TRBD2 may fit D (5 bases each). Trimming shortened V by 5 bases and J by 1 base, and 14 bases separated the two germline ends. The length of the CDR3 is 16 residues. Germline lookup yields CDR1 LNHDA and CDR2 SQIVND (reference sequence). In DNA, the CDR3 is TGTGCCAGTAGTGGTCCGGGACGGGTGAACACCGGGGAGCTGTTTTTT. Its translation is CASSGPGRVNTGELFF.

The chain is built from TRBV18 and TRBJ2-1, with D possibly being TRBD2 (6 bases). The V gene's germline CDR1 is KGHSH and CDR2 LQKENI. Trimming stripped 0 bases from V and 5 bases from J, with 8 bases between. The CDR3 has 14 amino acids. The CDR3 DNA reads TGTGCCAGCTCACCACCGGGACTCCACAATGAGCAGTTCTTC. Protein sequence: CASSPPGLHNEQFF. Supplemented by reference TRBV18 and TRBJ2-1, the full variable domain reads NAGVMQNPRHLVRRRGQEARLRCSPMKGHSHVYWYRQLPEEGLKFMVYLQKENIIDESGMPKERFSAEFPKEGPSILRIQQVVRGDSAAYFCASSPPGLHNEQFFGPGTRLTVL.

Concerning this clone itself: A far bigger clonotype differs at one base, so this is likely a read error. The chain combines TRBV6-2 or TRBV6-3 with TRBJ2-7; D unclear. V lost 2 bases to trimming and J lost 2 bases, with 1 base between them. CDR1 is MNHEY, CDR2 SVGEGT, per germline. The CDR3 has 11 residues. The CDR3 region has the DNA TGTGCCAGCAGTTACCCCTACGAGCAGTACTTC. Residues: CASSYPYEQYF.

The CDR3 bases are TGTGCCAGCAGCTTGGAATTGGTGGATAGTAGCACAGATACGCAGTATTTT. This encodes CASSLELVDSSTDTQYF. V and J are TRBV5-5 and TRBJ2-3; no definite D call. The length of the CDR3 is 17 residues. Trimming removed 0 bases from V and 0 bases from J, with 14 bases in between. CDR1 SGHKS and CDR2 YYEKEE come from the germline V gene (reference sequence).

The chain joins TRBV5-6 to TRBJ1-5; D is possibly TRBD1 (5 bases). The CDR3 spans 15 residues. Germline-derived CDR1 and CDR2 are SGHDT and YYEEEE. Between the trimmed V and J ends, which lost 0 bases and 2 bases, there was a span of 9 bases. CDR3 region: CASSLVGEGNQPQHF. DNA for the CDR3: TGTGCCAGCAGCTTGGTAGGGGAAGGCAATCAGCCCCAGCATTTT.

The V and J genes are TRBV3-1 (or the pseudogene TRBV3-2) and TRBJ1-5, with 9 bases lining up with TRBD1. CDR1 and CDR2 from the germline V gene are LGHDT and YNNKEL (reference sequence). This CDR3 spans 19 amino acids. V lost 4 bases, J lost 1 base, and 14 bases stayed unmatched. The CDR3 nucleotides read TGTGCCAGCAGCCCCCTGGGACAGGGATGGCAATGCAGCAATCAGCCCCAGCATTTT. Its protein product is CASSPLGQGWQCSNQPQHF.

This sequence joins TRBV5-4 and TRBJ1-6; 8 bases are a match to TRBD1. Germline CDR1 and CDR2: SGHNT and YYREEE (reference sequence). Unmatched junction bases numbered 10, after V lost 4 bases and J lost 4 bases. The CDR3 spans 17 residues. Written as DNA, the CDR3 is TGTGCCAGCAGCGCACCTCCGGGACAGGATTATAATTCACCCCTCCACTTT. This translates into CASSAPPGQDYNSPLHF.

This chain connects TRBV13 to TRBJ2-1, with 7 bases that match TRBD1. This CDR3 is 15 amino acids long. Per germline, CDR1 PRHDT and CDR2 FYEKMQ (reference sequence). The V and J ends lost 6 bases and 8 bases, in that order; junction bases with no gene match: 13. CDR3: CASSKKTGLRDEQFF. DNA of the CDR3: TGTGCCAGCAGTAAGAAGACAGGGCTTCGGGATGAGCAGTTCTTC.

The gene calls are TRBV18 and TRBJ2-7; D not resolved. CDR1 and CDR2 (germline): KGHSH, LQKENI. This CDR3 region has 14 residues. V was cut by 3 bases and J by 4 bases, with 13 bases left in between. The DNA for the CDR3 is TGTGCCAGCTCACCTATTGGTGCTTCTTACGAGCAGTACTTC. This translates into CASSPIGASYEQYF.

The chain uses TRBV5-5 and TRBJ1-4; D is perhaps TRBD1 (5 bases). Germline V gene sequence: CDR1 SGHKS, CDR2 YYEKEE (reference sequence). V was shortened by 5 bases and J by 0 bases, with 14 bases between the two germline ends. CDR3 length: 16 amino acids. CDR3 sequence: CASRPGPSATNEKLFF. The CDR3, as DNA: TGTGCCAGCAGACCGGGACCCTCTGCAACTAATGAAAAACTGTTTTTT.

The CDR3: CATSKSNEKLFF. DNA for the CDR3: TGTGCCACCAGCAAGTCTAATGAAAAACTGTTTTTT. The chain carries TRBV15 and TRBJ1-4; D uncertain. CDR1 and CDR2 from the germline V gene are LNHNV and YYDKDF (reference sequence). The CDR3 extends over 12 amino acids. Trimming took off 4 bases at V and 3 bases at J, with 3 bases between the two ends.

DNA for the CDR3: TGTGCCAGTGGGCAGTCCTACCGGAACACTGAAGCTTTCTTT. Amino acids: CASGQSYRNTEAFF. V is TRBV19 and J is TRBJ1-1; D gene uncertain. The germline gives CDR1 LNHDA, CDR2 SQIVND (reference sequence). The ends were cut back, 8 bases at V and 1 base at J, with 14 bases in the middle. The CDR3 covers 14 residues.

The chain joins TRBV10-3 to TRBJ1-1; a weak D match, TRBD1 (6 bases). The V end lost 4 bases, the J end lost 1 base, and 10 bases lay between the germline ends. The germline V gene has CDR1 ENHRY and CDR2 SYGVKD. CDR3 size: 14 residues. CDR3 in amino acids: CAISGTGWNTEAFF. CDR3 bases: TGTGCCATCAGTGGAACAGGGTGGAACACTGAAGCTTTCTTT.

The CDR3 reads CASSLGGTVSYEQYF. The CDR3 nucleotides are TGTGCCAGCAGCTTAGGCGGGACGGTATCCTACGAGCAGTACTTC. The rearrangement joins TRBV7-6 to TRBJ2-7; D is possibly TRBD2 (6 bases). The CDR3 consists of 15 residues. V shed 1 base and J shed 1 base, with 11 bases lying between them. CDR1 is SGHVS and CDR2 is FNYEAQ in the germline V gene.

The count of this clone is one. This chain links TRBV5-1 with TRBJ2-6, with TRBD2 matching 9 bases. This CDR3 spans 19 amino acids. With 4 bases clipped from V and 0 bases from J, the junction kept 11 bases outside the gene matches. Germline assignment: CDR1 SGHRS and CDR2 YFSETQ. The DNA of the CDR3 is TGCGCCAGCAGCCCCAGACTAGCGGAGCGAGTCTCTGGGGCCAACGTCCTGACTTTC. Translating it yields CASSPRLAERVSGANVLTF.

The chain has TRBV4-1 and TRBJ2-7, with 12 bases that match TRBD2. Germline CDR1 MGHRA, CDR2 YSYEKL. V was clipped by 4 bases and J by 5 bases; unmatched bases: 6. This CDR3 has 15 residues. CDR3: CASSPPSGRADEQYF. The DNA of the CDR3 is TGCGCCAGCAGCCCGCCTAGCGGGAGGGCAGACGAGCAGTACTTC.

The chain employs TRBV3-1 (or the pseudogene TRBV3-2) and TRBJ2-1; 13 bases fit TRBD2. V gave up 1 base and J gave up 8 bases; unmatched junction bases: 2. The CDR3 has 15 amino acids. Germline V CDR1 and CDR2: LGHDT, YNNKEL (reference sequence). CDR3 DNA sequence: TGTGCCAGCAGCCAAGGGACTAGCGGGAGCGATGAGCAGTTCTTC. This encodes CASSQGTSGSDEQFF.